This TCR beta chain was documented in a study of blood T cell repertoires in COVID-19. As for the study in general: From the United States, Italy and Spain came samples of acute and convalescent COVID-19. PBMCs, B-cell-depleted T cells, or T cells were the source of the cDNA or gDNA that made up the material.

Germline V lookup: CDR1 LGHNT, CDR2 FRNRAP. CDR3 length equals 15 residues. J lost 7 bases, V lost 4 bases, and 10 bases had no gene match. Seattle-derived patients entered the study during active infection and were followed longitudinally. Source study methods: Reference gene primers were amplified, and this amplification served to estimate nucleated cell counts. The data were produced by immunoSEQ multiplex PCR, yet TCRdb's version contains in-frame clones alone and is incomplete. The V and J calls and clone size were taken over from that table, and D and trimming were inferred from the DNA. This sample has 190,000 or so clones, with around 81% found just once.

This clonotype originated in a man between 60 and 75 years old with COVID-19, enrolled during active disease. Sequencing was carried out using peripheral blood. The genes are TRBV12-5 and TRBJ2-5; 9 bases map to TRBD1. CDR3 region: CASGSGQGPIGTQYF. DNA for the CDR3: TGTGCTAGTGGTTCTGGACAGGGGCCGATTGGGACCCAGTACTTC.